This T cell receptor beta chain was identified during a study of blood T cell repertoires in COVID-19. Turning to the study itself: T cells, B-cell-depleted T cells, or PBMCs supplied cDNA or gDNA.

Source study methods: Cell counts per sample came from amplifying reference gene primers. The method was immunoSEQ multiplex PCR; TCRdb's version includes in-frame clones alone and lacks a portion of them. V and J calls and clone size are copied from that table; D and trimming were computed from the DNA. The sample consists of roughly 350,000 clones, almost 90% of them appearing once. V lost 2 bases to trimming and J lost 5 bases; unmatched junction nucleotides: 5. In germline, CDR1 is SGHTA, CDR2 FQGNSA. There are 15 residues in the CDR3. Sample: peripheral blood. The V and J genes are TRBV7-2 and TRBJ2-3; 9 bases fit TRBD2. This clonotype was sampled from a woman aged 65 to 85 with COVID-19, enrolled during active disease. The DNA of the CDR3 is TGTGCCAGCAGCTTAAGCGGGGGGAATTTAGATACGCAGTATTTT. Encoded protein: CASSLSGGNLDTQYF.